Below, 29 T cell receptor beta chains from the same sample are listed, as sequenced in a study of Ad26.COV2.S vaccination and SARS-CoV-2 variants. Treatment specified: over 15 received Ad26.COV2.S at low or high dose, single or two shots; 5 received placebo; per-sample allocation not given. Day 63 after the first vaccine or placebo injection was the time point for sampling. The repertoire was sequenced with immunoSEQ multiplex PCR; TCRdb's copy has only in-frame clones and lacks some. The profile shows about 420,000 clones, 88% of them singletons. Material: peripheral blood, obtained in a trial of Ad26.COV2.S vaccine versus placebo. The receptors come from a person aged 18 to 59 who received the Ad26.COV2.S COVID-19 vaccine or a placebo.

The V gene is TRBV7-9, the J gene TRBJ2-2, with a weak D call TRBD1 (5 bases). This CDR3 is built from 15 residues. Trimming removed 5 bases at V and 2 bases at J, with 12 bases between. Germline CDR1 reads SEHNR; CDR2 reads FQNEAQ (reference sequence). The CDR3 reads CASSGQGINTGELFF. CDR3 nucleotide sequence: TGTGCCAGCAGCGGCCAGGGAATAAACACCGGGGAGCTGTTTTTT.

The gene calls are TRBV7-9 and TRBJ2-2; the D is unclear. Deletions cut 8 bases from V and 0 bases from J, with 13 bases between. Germline CDR1 reads SEHNR; CDR2 reads FQNEAQ (reference sequence). The CDR3 has 15 amino acids. CDR3 loop: CASLSPTANTGELFF. The DNA for the CDR3 is TGTGCCAGCTTAAGCCCAACCGCGAACACCGGGGAGCTGTTTTTT. The full variable domain, in which reference TRBV7-9 and TRBJ2-2 provide the parts outside the CDR3, is DTGVSQNPRHKITKRGQNVTFRCDPISEHNRLYWYRQTLGQGPEFLTYFQNEAQLEKSRLLSDRFSAERPKGSFSTLEIQRTEQGDSAMYLCASLSPTANTGELFFGEGSRLTVL.

V and J are TRBV4-2 and TRBJ2-4, with 14 positions matching TRBD2. The junction had 14 bases not matched to a gene; V was cut back by 2 bases and J by 2 bases. The length of the CDR3 is 21 residues. Germline V lookup: CDR1 LGHNA, CDR2 YNFKEQ. The CDR3 DNA reads TGTGCCAGCAGCCAACCTTTCTTGACTAGCGGGGGGGCCTTGACCAAAAACATTCAGTACTTC. Translation: CASSQPFLTSGGALTKNIQYF.

The chain uses TRBV30 and TRBJ1-2; 7 bases map to TRBD1. V trimming: 2 bases; J trimming: 8 bases; junction bases outside the gene matches: 8. The CDR3 is made up of 13 amino acids. Germline CDR1 reads GTSNPN; CDR2 reads SVGIG (reference sequence). In DNA, the CDR3 is TGTGCCTGGAGTTCAGGGGGGGGTGAGGGCTACACCTTC. It specifies CAWSSGGGEGYTF.

V is TRBV6-2 or TRBV6-3 and J is TRBJ2-7, with TRBD1 identical over 9 bases. The germline V gene has CDR1 MNHEY and CDR2 SVGEGT. J lost 3 bases, V lost 4 bases, and 7 bases had no gene match. The CDR3 sequence is 15 residues long. The CDR3 DNA reads TGTGCCAGCAGTTTCCCCCGGGACAGGGTCTACGAGCAGTACTTC. This encodes CASSFPRDRVYEQYF.

This clone was seen just once. This chain links TRBV6-2 or TRBV6-3 with TRBJ2-7, with D maybe TRBD1 (5 bases). The CDR3 sequence is 16 residues long. CDR1 MNHEY and CDR2 SVGEGT come from the germline V gene. Trimming took off 4 bases at V and 2 bases at J, with 18 bases between the two ends. The CDR3 sequence is CASSSPGQGHAYEQYF. Here the CDR3 DNA reads TGTGCCAGCAGTTCCCCCGGACAAGGGCACGCCTACGAGCAGTACTTC.

The chain combines TRBV7-9 with TRBJ2-2; 11 positions match TRBD1. Germline trimming cut 7 bases from V and 3 bases from J; bases unmatched to any gene: 4. Germline CDR1 is SEHNR and CDR2 is FQNEAQ (reference sequence). The CDR3 runs 15 residues. The CDR3 DNA follows: TGTGCCAGCACCGGACAGGGGGCGGACACCGGGGAGCTGTTTTTT. Amino acid sequence: CASTGQGADTGELFF.

The CDR3 is CASSLSGRADTQYF. CDR3 DNA: TGTGCCAGCAGCTTGTCGGGGAGGGCAGATACGCAGTATTTT. This chain connects TRBV5-4 to TRBJ2-3; 7 nucleotides agree with TRBD2. The germline gives CDR1 SGHNT, CDR2 YYREEE (reference sequence). The CDR3 length is 14 residues. V shed 1 base, J shed 4 bases, and the junction held 3 bases outside the gene matches. Together with reference TRBV5-4 and TRBJ2-3, the CDR3 gives the full variable domain: ETGVTQSPTHLIKTRGQQVTLRCSSQSGHNTVSWYQQALGQGPQFIFQYYREEENGRGNFPPRFSGLQFPNYSSELNVNALELDDSALYLCASSLSGRADTQYFGPGTRLTVL.

The rearrangement uses TRBV7-8 and TRBJ1-1; 7 nucleotides agree with TRBD1. V lost 1 base, J lost 5 bases, and 16 bases stayed unmatched. Germline V gene lookup returns CDR1 SGHVS and CDR2 FQNEAQ. The CDR3 runs 18 residues. This CDR3 reads CASSLVPGGGAAGTEAFF. Written as DNA, the CDR3 is TGTGCCAGCAGCTTAGTCCCCGGAGGGGGCGCGGCGGGAACTGAAGCTTTCTTT.

The chain has TRBV4-3 and TRBJ1-4, with TRBD1 matching over 7 bases. Trimming at V came to 0 bases and at J to 0 bases, leaving 10 bases not matched to a gene. This CDR3 has 19 amino acids. Germline CDR1 reads LGHNA; CDR2 reads YSLEER. The CDR3 spells CASSQDLGQGGATNEKLFF. CDR3 sequence (DNA): TGCGCCAGCAGCCAAGATCTAGGGCAGGGGGGAGCAACTAATGAAAAACTGTTTTTT.

The J gene is TRBJ1-1, the V gene TRBV2; no reliable D call. CDR1 SNHLY and CDR2 FYNNEI come from the germline V gene. CDR3 length equals 14 residues. Trimming cost V 3 bases and J 1 base, with 9 bases left between them. The CDR3 DNA sequence: TGTGCCAGCAGTGATAGGAGTGGGAACACTGAAGCTTTCTTT. Protein product: CASSDRSGNTEAFF.

In its sample, this clone was seen once. V gene TRBV3-1 (or the pseudogene TRBV3-2) combines with J gene TRBJ2-2, with a tentative D call TRBD2 (6 bases). Germline CDR1 is LGHDT and CDR2 is YNNKEL (reference sequence). CDR3 length: 16 amino acids. Trimming left V 2 bases short and J 0 bases short, with 10 bases between. The CDR3 loop is CASSQMAGSNTGELFF. CDR3 nucleotide sequence: TGTGCCAGCAGCCAAATGGCGGGGTCGAACACCGGGGAGCTGTTTTTT.

The V call is TRBV7-3, the J call TRBJ2-3; possible D gene TRBD1, 6 bases. This CDR3 has 15 amino acids. Germline values: CDR1 SGHTA, CDR2 FQGTGA. V was trimmed by 6 bases and J by 1 base, leaving 14 bases between them. CDR3 sequence (DNA): TGTGCCAGCAGTTTCAACAGGGCCCGCACAGATACGCAGTATTTT. This sequence encodes CASSFNRARTDTQYF.

This chain connects TRBV7-3 to TRBJ2-2, with 11 nucleotides matching TRBD2. The CDR3 is made up of 19 amino acids. Germline trimming cut 0 bases from V and 4 bases from J; bases unmatched to any gene: 10. Germline V gene lookup returns CDR1 SGHTA and CDR2 FQGTGA. The CDR3 is CASSLTTSTGTSGTGELFF. The CDR3 DNA reads as TGTGCCAGCAGCTTAACGACGTCCACCGGGACTAGCGGCACCGGGGAGCTGTTTTTT.

The V gene is TRBV2, the J gene TRBJ2-1, with TRBD1 matching over 9 bases. Germline V lookup: CDR1 SNHLY, CDR2 FYNNEI. CDR3 length: 15 residues. V was clipped by 7 bases and J by 9 bases; unmatched bases: 13. The CDR3 DNA sequence: TGTGCCAGCAAGGCGGGGACAGGGCTGGGGGGTGAGCAGTTCTTC. This gives the protein CASKAGTGLGGEQFF.

The chain couples TRBV5-1 to TRBJ2-7; 7 nucleotides agree with TRBD1. The CDR3 has 13 amino acids. After removal of 4 bases from V and 3 bases from J, the junction contained 4 bases not matched to a gene. Germline V CDR1 and CDR2: SGHRS, YFSETQ. The CDR3 is CASSPDRVYEQYF. CDR3 nucleotides: TGCGCCAGCAGCCCCGACAGGGTCTACGAGCAGTACTTC.

The gene calls are TRBV19 and TRBJ1-2, with D perhaps TRBD1 (5 bases). The CDR3 is made up of 15 amino acids. Looked up from germline, CDR1 is LNHDA and CDR2 is SQIVND (reference sequence). V dropped 7 bases and J dropped 2 bases, with 17 bases sitting between them. CDR3 protein: CASTFGQGINYGYTF. CDR3 nucleotide sequence: TGTGCCAGTACCTTTGGGCAGGGCATAAACTATGGCTACACCTTC.

This clone was observed a few times. This chain connects TRBV3-1 (or the pseudogene TRBV3-2) to TRBJ2-7; no definite D call. CDR1 and CDR2 from the germline V gene are LGHDT and YNNKEL (reference sequence). Trimming shortened V by 0 bases and J by 3 bases, and 9 bases separated the two germline ends. This CDR3 is 14 amino acids long. In nucleotides, the CDR3 is TGTGCCAGCAGCCAAGAGTGGAGTCTCTACGAGCAGTACTTC. It yields the protein CASSQEWSLYEQYF.

This rearrangement joins TRBV5-4 to TRBJ2-3; D is uncertain. The CDR3 consists of 12 residues. CDR1 is SGHNT and CDR2 is YYREEE in the germline V gene (reference sequence). V lost 2 bases to trimming and J lost 4 bases, with 5 bases between them. CDR3: CASSFIADTQYF. As DNA, the CDR3 is TGTGCCAGCAGCTTTATAGCAGATACGCAGTATTTT.

The V gene is TRBV11-2, the J gene TRBJ2-2; the D gene is possibly TRBD2 (6 bases). V dropped 5 bases and J dropped 4 bases, with 14 bases sitting between them. CDR1 and CDR2 (germline): SGHAT, FQNNGV. The CDR3 consists of 15 residues. DNA of the CDR3: TGTGCCAGCAGCCAGGGACTTTCACTCACCGGGGAGCTGTTTTTT. It codes for CASSQGLSLTGELFF.

The rearrangement joins TRBV4-1 to TRBJ1-2; no clear D gene. Trimming shortened V by 5 bases and J by 4 bases, and 14 bases separated the two germline ends. Germline CDR1 reads MGHRA; CDR2 reads YSYEKL. This CDR3 comprises 14 residues. The CDR3: CASSSRVRGYGYTF. The CDR3 DNA reads TGCGCCAGCAGCTCCCGAGTACGCGGCTATGGCTACACCTTC.

The count of this clone is one. CDR3: CASSDLGTGGYGTGELFF. The CDR3 nucleotides read TGCGCCAGCAGTGACCTGGGGACAGGGGGCTATGGCACCGGGGAGCTGTTTTTT. The chain links TRBV10-1 to TRBJ2-2; 12 bases agree with TRBD1. CDR3 size: 18 residues. The junction had 9 bases not matched to a gene; V was cut back by 3 bases and J by 4 bases. Germline V gives CDR1 WNHNN, CDR2 SYGVQD (reference sequence).

The chain employs TRBV20-1 and TRBJ2-1, with a possible D match to TRBD1 (5 bases). Germline lookup yields CDR1 DFQATT and CDR2 SNEGSKA (reference sequence). The V end was cut by 1 base, the J end by 7 bases, with 5 bases between. The CDR3 contains 11 residues. DNA of the CDR3: TGCAGTGCTAGAGCAGGGAATGAGCAGTTCTTC. Translation gives CSARAGNEQFF.

As DNA, the CDR3 is TGCGCCAGCAGCTTTGATAGACAGGGGGCACTCACACCCCTCCACTTT. Amino acid sequence: CASSFDRQGALTPLHF. The rearrangement uses TRBV5-1 and TRBJ1-6; TRBD1 agrees at 10 bases. Trimming cost V 2 bases and J 11 bases; bases outside gene matches: 10. Germline V gene data show CDR1 as SGHRS and CDR2 as YFSETQ. The CDR3 is 16 amino acids.

The chain carries TRBV9 and TRBJ1-1; maybe TRBD1 (6 bases). The CDR3 loop spans 16 amino acids. Trimming cost V 3 bases and J 0 bases, with 15 bases left between them. Germline lookup yields CDR1 SGDLS and CDR2 YYNGEE. The CDR3 sequence: CASSGEQGLMNTEAFF. CDR3 bases: TGTGCCAGCAGCGGTGAACAGGGACTTATGAACACTGAAGCTTTCTTT. Full variable domain (rest looked up from reference TRBV9 and TRBJ1-1): DSGVTQTPKHLITATGQRVTLRCSPRSGDLSVYWYQQSLDQGLQFLIQYYNGEERAKGNILERFSAQQFPDLHSELNLSSLELGDSALYFCASSGEQGLMNTEAFFGQGTRLTVV.

This clone appeared once. The V and J genes are TRBV5-1 and TRBJ1-2; maybe TRBD1 (5 bases). The CDR3 runs to 14 residues. V was pared by 5 bases and J by 4 bases, with 15 bases between. The germline V gene has CDR1 SGHRS and CDR2 YFSETQ. The CDR3 region has the DNA TGCGCCAGCAGGGCCGGAACGGGGACCTATGGCTACACCTTC. Translation: CASRAGTGTYGYTF.

V usage is TRBV18 and J usage is TRBJ1-4; D possibly corresponds to TRBD1 (6 bases). With 0 bases removed from V and 7 bases from J, the gap between germline ends came to 12 bases. The CDR3 length is 15 residues. Germline V gene data show CDR1 as KGHSH and CDR2 as LQKENI. CDR3 sequence reads: CASSPPNRVGEKLFF. The CDR3 DNA is TGTGCCAGCTCACCACCAAACAGGGTCGGTGAAAAACTGTTTTTT.

The CDR3, as DNA: TGTGCCAGCAGTCCAATGGGGACAGGCCTAATAGGGAACACCGGGGAGCTGTTTTTT. The encoded protein is CASSPMGTGLIGNTGELFF. The rearrangement joins TRBV7-9 to TRBJ2-2, with 8 bases lining up with TRBD1. V lost 6 bases, J lost 1 base, and 16 bases stayed unmatched. This CDR3 spans 19 amino acids. CDR1 is SEHNR, CDR2 FQNEAQ, per germline (reference sequence).

V usage is TRBV12-3 or TRBV12-4 and J usage is TRBJ1-2; D call uncertain. Trimming took off 4 bases at V and 2 bases at J, with 8 bases between the two ends. The CDR3 consists of 13 residues. CDR3 nucleotides: TGTGCCAGCAGTTACACAGAAAACTATGGCTACACCTTC. Translating it yields CASSYTENYGYTF.